This entry features one T cell receptor beta chain sequence. Its cognate antigen is unknown. The data were obtained in a study of OX40 agonist ivuxolimab in advanced cancers. Assay: immunoSEQ multiplex PCR; the TCRdb copy retains only in-frame clones and omits some. Of 65,000 to 95,000 clones detected, more than 75% appear once; the ten largest clones hold under 6.5%. J was trimmed by 2 bases and V by 3 bases; bases with no gene match: 6. CDR1 and CDR2 (germline): LNHDA, SQIVND (reference sequence). The CDR3 spans 17 residues. Study-wide results and caveats: At doses 0.1 to 3.0 mg/kg, CD4+ and CD8+ clones expanded.

This chain joins TRBV19 and TRBJ2-4; 11 nucleotides align to TRBD2. The origin of this receptor is an adult with an advanced solid tumor such as melanoma, head and neck, liver or kidney cancer. The sequenced sample was CD4+ or CD8+ T cells sorted from blood, obtained in a trial of the OX40 agonist ivuxolimab. CDR3 sequence reads: CASSIKASGGTKNIQYF. CDR3 in DNA: TGTGCCAGTAGTATCAAGGCTAGCGGGGGGACCAAAAACATTCAGTACTTC.